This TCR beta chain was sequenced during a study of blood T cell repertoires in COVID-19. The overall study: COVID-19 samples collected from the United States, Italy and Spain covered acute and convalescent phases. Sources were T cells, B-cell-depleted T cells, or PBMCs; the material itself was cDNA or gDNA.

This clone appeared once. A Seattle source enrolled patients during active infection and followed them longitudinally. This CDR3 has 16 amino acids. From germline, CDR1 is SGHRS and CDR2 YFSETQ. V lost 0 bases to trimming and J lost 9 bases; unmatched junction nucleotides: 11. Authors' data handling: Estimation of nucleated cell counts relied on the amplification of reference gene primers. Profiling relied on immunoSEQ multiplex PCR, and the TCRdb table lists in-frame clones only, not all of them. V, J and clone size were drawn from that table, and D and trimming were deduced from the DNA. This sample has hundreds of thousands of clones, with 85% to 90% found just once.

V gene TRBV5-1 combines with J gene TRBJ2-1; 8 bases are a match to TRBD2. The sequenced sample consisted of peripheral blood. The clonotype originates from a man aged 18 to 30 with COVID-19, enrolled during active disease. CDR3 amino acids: CASSLDGRAERGEQFF. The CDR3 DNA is TGCGCCAGCAGCTTGGACGGGAGGGCGGAGAGGGGTGAGCAGTTCTTC.